This T cell receptor (beta chain) was sequenced during a study of technical replicates of blood from several donors. Data came from immunoSEQ multiplex PCR; TCRdb stores just in-frame clones and leaves some out. The data show 10,000 to 13,000 clones, approximately 94% seen once. CDR3 length equals 14 residues. The germline V gene encodes CDR1 MDHEN and CDR2 SYDVKM. V gave up 10 bases and J gave up 3 bases; unmatched junction bases: 5. The chain recombines TRBV28 with TRBJ2-2, with 10 bases fitting TRBD2. The sequenced material came from PBMCs. The TCR originated in a human donor in good health. In nucleotides, the CDR3 is TGTGCCACCGTAGCGGGAGGAGACACCGGGGAGCTGTTTTTT. Amino acids: CATVAGGDTGELFF.